The 27 T cell receptor beta chains listed next were all sequenced from one sample in a study of CD8 T cells in ankylosing spondylitis. TCRdb fed the 5' RACE reads into MiXCR, producing one record per CDR3 protein. The top ten clones hold more than 9.5% of a sample with approximately 200,000 distinct CDR3 sequences, 10% to 15% of them seen once. The source material was blood, either unsorted or a sorted T cell fraction (not recorded which). The receptors were gathered from a female donor with ankylosing spondylitis or in good health (not recorded which).

In its sample, this clonotype was seen many times. The chain employs TRBV12-3 or TRBV12-4 and TRBJ2-1, with 13 bases that match TRBD2. V dropped 7 bases and J dropped 4; count of bases not matched to a gene: 4. The CDR3 extends over 15 amino acids. The CDR3 sequence: CASKLAGGSYNEQFF. For the CDR3, the DNA is TGTGCCAGCAAACTAGCGGGAGGGTCATACAATGAGCAGTTCTTC.

This clonotype has at least ten counts. The chain links TRBV20-1 to TRBJ1-1, with D possibly being TRBD1 (6 bases). The CDR3 consists of 14 residues. With 3 bases removed from V and 0 bases from J, the gap between germline ends came to 11 bases. Germline V gene lookup returns CDR1 DFQATT and CDR2 SNEGSKA (reference sequence). The CDR3 loop is CSASWQGMNTEAFF. The DNA of the CDR3 is TGCAGTGCTAGCTGGCAGGGGATGAACACTGAAGCTTTCTTT.

This chain joins TRBV18 and TRBJ1-1; the D gene is possibly TRBD1 (5 bases). Trimming stripped 2 bases from V and 0 bases from J, with 7 bases between. The CDR3 length is 14 residues. The germline CDR1 and CDR2 sequences are KGHSH and LQKENI. The CDR3 loop is CASSPEGLNTEAFF. CDR3 bases: TGTGCCAGCTCACCAGAGGGGTTGAACACTGAAGCTTTCTTT. Variable domain in full (rest from reference TRBV18 and TRBJ1-1): NAGVMQNPRHLVRRRGQEARLRCSPMKGHSHVYWYRQLPEEGLKFMVYLQKENIIDESGMPKERFSAEFPKEGPSILRIQQVVRGDSAAYFCASSPEGLNTEAFFGQGTRLTVV.

This clonotype came up many times. CDR3 residues: CASSLGGSQTDEQYF. The DNA of the CDR3 is TGTGCCAGCAGTTTAGGCGGGAGCCAAACGGACGAGCAGTACTTC. The chain uses TRBV12-3 or TRBV12-4 and TRBJ2-7; TRBD2 agrees at 7 bases. The CDR3 covers 15 residues. V lost 1 base to trimming and J lost 5 bases; unmatched junction nucleotides: 8.

In its sample, this clonotype was seen many times. This sequence joins TRBV9 and TRBJ2-7; TRBD2 aligns across 7 bases. CDR1 and CDR2 (germline): SGDLS, YYNGEE. V lost 2 bases to trimming and J lost 3 bases; unmatched junction nucleotides: 11. CDR3 length equals 16 residues. CDR3 DNA: TGTGCCAGCAGCGTTGGAAGCGGGACCCGGGGCTACGAGCAGTACTTC. Translated: CASSVGSGTRGYEQYF.

The chain links TRBV19 to TRBJ2-1; TRBD2 matches 10 bases. The length of the CDR3 is 15 residues. The junction had 2 bases not matched to a gene; V was cut back by 4 bases and J by 2 bases. Germline values: CDR1 LNHDA, CDR2 SQIVND (reference sequence). Written as DNA, the CDR3 is TGTGCCAGTAGTACTAGCGGGAGTACCTACAATGAGCAGTTCTTC. It encodes CASSTSGSTYNEQFF.

This clonotype was found many times. This chain joins TRBV5-1 and TRBJ1-3; D uncertain. The V end lost 0 bases, the J end lost 4 bases, and 8 bases lay between the germline ends. Germline V gene data show CDR1 as SGHRS and CDR2 as YFSETQ. The CDR3 length is 14 residues. For the CDR3, the DNA is TGCGCCAGCAGCTTGGGACTAGAGGGAAACACCATATATTTT. It codes for CASSLGLEGNTIYF. Full variable domain (missing parts from reference TRBV5-1 and TRBJ1-3): KAGVTQTPRYLIKTRGQQVTLSCSPISGHRSVSWYQQTPGQGLQFLFEYFSETQRNKGNFPGRFSGRQFSNSRSEMNVSTLELGDSALYLCASSLGLEGNTIYFGEGSWLTVV.

V and J are TRBV5-4 and TRBJ2-1; D not resolved. This CDR3 region has 14 residues. V was pared by 0 bases and J by 6 bases, with 10 bases between. Germline CDR1 and CDR2: SGHNT and YYREEE (reference sequence). The CDR3 bases are TGTGCCAGCAGCTTGGGGCCCATTGGCAATGAGCAGTTCTTC. Protein: CASSLGPIGNEQFF.

This clonotype was picked up a small number of times. The chain carries TRBV30 and TRBJ2-7, with 9 nucleotides matching TRBD1. This CDR3 contains 15 residues. Germline CDR1 reads GTSNPN; CDR2 reads SVGIG (reference sequence). With V trimmed by 3 bases and J by 4 bases, 10 bases remained unmatched. The CDR3 loop reads CAWSPRGQGRYEQYF. The CDR3 nucleotides read TGTGCCTGGAGCCCGAGGGGACAGGGACGTTACGAGCAGTACTTC.

This clonotype was counted ten times or more. The DNA of the CDR3 is TGCGCCAGCAGCGTCACCCGGGTGGACGGGGAGCTGTTTTTT. Encoded protein: CASSVTRVDGELFF. The chain combines TRBV5-1 with TRBJ2-2; D ambiguous. The CDR3 has 14 residues. With 4 bases removed from V and 7 bases from J, the gap between germline ends came to 14 bases. Germline V gene sequence: CDR1 SGHRS, CDR2 YFSETQ.

This clonotype was recorded at least ten times. This sequence joins TRBV12-3 or TRBV12-4 and TRBJ2-7, with D possibly called TRBD1 or TRBD2 (5 bases each). The V gene lost 5 bases and the J gene lost 2 bases, with 13 bases spanning the gap. This CDR3 spans 14 amino acids. Here the CDR3 reads CASSGGVGTYEQYF. CDR3 sequence (DNA): TGTGCCAGCAGTGGGGGTGTCGGTACCTACGAGCAGTACTTC.

The V and J genes are TRBV2 and TRBJ2-1, with TRBD2 identical over 14 bases. V shed 1 base and J 0 bases; nucleotides not matched to a gene: 20. In germline, CDR1 is SNHLY, CDR2 FYNNEI. The CDR3 has 24 amino acids. The CDR3: CASSEVGGYSPGLAGVRSYNEQFF. The DNA of the CDR3 is TGTGCCAGCAGTGAAGTCGGCGGGTACTCCCCGGGACTAGCGGGAGTACGCTCCTACAATGAGCAGTTCTTC.

This clonotype was seen many times. This chain links TRBV6-2 or TRBV6-3 with TRBJ2-2; D call uncertain. Germline CDR1 and CDR2: MNHEY and SVGEGT. There are 11 residues in the CDR3. The V end was cut by 8 bases, the J end by 1 base, with 2 bases between. CDR3 sequence: CASGNTGELFF. DNA of the CDR3: TGTGCCAGCGGGAACACCGGGGAGCTGTTTTTT.

This clonotype was observed at least ten times. V usage is TRBV5-1 and J usage is TRBJ2-5; D call uncertain. CDR1 is SGHRS and CDR2 is YFSETQ in the germline V gene. V shed 0 bases and J shed 2 bases, with 8 bases lying between them. CDR3 length equals 14 residues. CDR3 region: CASSLERIQETQYF. The DNA for the CDR3 is TGCGCCAGCAGCTTGGAACGGATTCAAGAGACCCAGTACTTC.

This clonotype was counted only a few times. This chain joins TRBV5-1 and TRBJ1-2, with TRBD1 matching 10 bases. Losses at the gene ends were 0 bases for V and 7 bases for J; bases not matched to a gene: 6. The CDR3 sequence is 15 residues long. Germline-derived CDR1 and CDR2 are SGHRS and YFSETQ. The CDR3: CASSLVGDRGGGYTF. As DNA, the CDR3 is TGCGCCAGCAGCTTGGTCGGGGACAGGGGAGGTGGCTACACCTTC.

The rearrangement uses TRBV6-1 and TRBJ1-2; D perhaps matches TRBD1 (6 bases). Trimming pared 8 bases from V and 3 bases from J, leaving 16 bases between. Germline lookup yields CDR1 MNHNS and CDR2 SASEGT. The CDR3 runs 14 residues. CDR3 nucleotides: TGTGCCAGCCTGCGTACGGGGGCCGACTATGGCTACACCTTC. Translating gives CASLRTGADYGYTF.

This clonotype showed up many times. This chain joins TRBV24-1 and TRBJ1-2, with D unresolved. Germline V gives CDR1 KGHDR, CDR2 SFDVKD. Deletions cut 7 bases from V and 0 bases from J, with 5 bases between. The CDR3 runs 12 residues. The CDR3: CATSPSNYGYTF. CDR3 DNA: TGTGCCACCAGCCCTTCTAACTATGGCTACACCTTC.

The chain has TRBV11-2 and TRBJ2-1; 10 bases fit TRBD2. Unmatched junction bases numbered 10, after V lost 5 bases and J lost 0 bases. The CDR3 is 18 amino acids. CDR1 and CDR2 (germline): SGHAT, FQNNGV. The CDR3 region is CASSLTSGPISSYNEQFF. Here the CDR3 DNA reads TGTGCCAGCAGCCTGACTAGCGGGCCTATTAGCTCCTACAATGAGCAGTTCTTC.

This clonotype has only a few counts. CDR3 nucleotides: TGTGCCAGCAGTTTATACGGGGGTAGCACCGGGGAGCTGTTTTTT. Residues: CASSLYGGSTGELFF. The rearrangement joins TRBV12-3 or TRBV12-4 to TRBJ2-2; maybe TRBD2 (6 bases). Trimming stripped 2 bases from V and 4 bases from J, with 11 bases between. This CDR3 has 15 amino acids.

This clonotype was detected many times. The CDR3 nucleotides are TGCGCCAGCACGCCGGACGTTCGGAACACCGGGGAGCTGTTTTTT. It is translated as CASTPDVRNTGELFF. The V call is TRBV5-1, the J call TRBJ2-2; D unclear. This CDR3 is 15 amino acids long. V was trimmed by 6 bases and J by 1 base, leaving 13 bases between them. Germline loops: CDR1 SGHRS, CDR2 YFSETQ.

This clonotype was counted at least ten times. The J gene is TRBJ2-2, the V gene TRBV7-3; no clear D gene. The CDR3 spans 13 residues. With 3 bases removed from V and 4 bases from J, the gap between germline ends came to 6 bases. Germline assignment: CDR1 SGHTA and CDR2 FQGTGA. CDR3 in DNA: TGTGCCAGCAGCTTGAGTAGCACCGGGGAGCTGTTTTTT. Translated: CASSLSSTGELFF.

The chain uses TRBV5-1 and TRBJ1-4, with no clear D. Between the trimmed V and J ends, which lost 5 bases and 6 bases, there was a span of 17 bases. Germline CDR1 is SGHRS and CDR2 is YFSETQ. This CDR3 is 15 amino acids long. CDR3 nucleotide sequence: TGCGCCAGCAGTTCAACACGGGCGGAATATGAAAAACTGTTTTTT. Protein product: CASSSTRAEYEKLFF.

This clonotype was counted at least ten times. V usage is TRBV20-1 and J usage is TRBJ2-5, with 8 bases that match TRBD2. Germline CDR1 and CDR2: DFQATT and SNEGSKA (reference sequence). Trimming took 5 bases from V and 4 from J; bases not matched to a gene: 6. This CDR3 is 13 amino acids long. This CDR3 is CSASFAGGETQYF. The CDR3 coding sequence is TGCAGTGCTTCTTTCGCGGGAGGAGAGACCCAGTACTTC.

In this sample, this clonotype turned up a few times. This sequence joins TRBV7-2 and TRBJ2-2; TRBD2 agrees at 10 bases. The CDR3 covers 14 residues. V shed 5 bases, J shed 5 bases, and the junction held 2 bases outside the gene matches. Germline CDR1 SGHTA, CDR2 FQGNSA. The CDR3 DNA is TGTGCCAGCAGCCCGACTAGCGGGACCGGGGAGCTGTTTTTT. It translates to CASSPTSGTGELFF.

The sample holds a few counts of this clonotype. The chain uses TRBV20-1 and TRBJ1-1; D remains ambiguous. Germline-derived CDR1 and CDR2 are DFQATT and SNEGSKA (reference sequence). CDR3 size: 14 residues. Trimming left V 2 bases short and J 2 bases short, with 12 bases between. The CDR3 DNA follows: TGCAGTGCTAGACGGGCCAGATTAAACACTGAAGCTTTCTTT. Translating it yields CSARRARLNTEAFF.

This chain uses TRBV11-2 with TRBJ2-1; D is ambiguous. Germline V gives CDR1 SGHAT, CDR2 FQNNGV. Between the trimmed V and J ends, which lost 0 bases and 12 bases, there was a span of 21 bases. This CDR3 contains 16 residues. CDR3: CASSLDSGRTTIGQFF. DNA of the CDR3: TGTGCCAGCAGCTTAGATTCGGGCAGAACTACAATTGGGCAGTTCTTC.

The chain employs TRBV4-2 and TRBJ2-2; TRBD1 or TRBD2 may be the D gene (5 bases each). The CDR3 contains 16 residues. Germline V gene lookup returns CDR1 LGHNA and CDR2 YNFKEQ. V was pared by 8 bases and J by 3 bases, with 19 bases between. For the CDR3, the DNA is TGTGCCAGCTGCCCTACCTTCGTGGGGGACACCGGGGAGCTGTTTTTT. Its translation is CASCPTFVGDTGELFF.